This T cell receptor (beta chain) comes out of a study of cytotoxic CD8 clonotypes in ibrutinib-treated CLL. Looking at the study overall: Response material was collected after a median about 11 months of treatment, range 6 to 36.

This clone has only a few counts. Depths of 1 in 200,000 to 1 in 1 million T cells were the sequencing target. Some clones are missing from TCRdb's copy, which holds only in-frame ones; the method was immunoSEQ multiplex PCR. The top ten clones hold around 30% of a sample with roughly 54,000 clones, 45% to 60% of them seen once. This TCR came from a human donor with chronic lymphocytic leukemia. The sequencing here drew on PBMCs, taken after 24 months of ibrutinib treatment.

CDR3 residues: CASRSDKNTEAFF. For the CDR3, the DNA is TGTGCCAGCAGATCGGACAAGAACACTGAAGCTTTCTTT. The V call is TRBV5-6, the J call TRBJ1-1, with a tentative D call TRBD1 (5 bases). The germline V gene has CDR1 SGHDT and CDR2 YYEEEE. V lost 5 bases, J lost 1 base, and 9 bases lay in between. The CDR3 totals 13 residues. The full variable domain, with the rest looked up from reference TRBV5-6 and TRBJ1-1, is DAGVTQSPTHLIKTRGQQVTLRCSPKSGHDTVSWYQQALGQGPQFIFQYYEEEERQRGNFPDRFSGHQFPNYSSELNVNALLLGDSALYLCASRSDKNTEAFFGQGTRLTVV.